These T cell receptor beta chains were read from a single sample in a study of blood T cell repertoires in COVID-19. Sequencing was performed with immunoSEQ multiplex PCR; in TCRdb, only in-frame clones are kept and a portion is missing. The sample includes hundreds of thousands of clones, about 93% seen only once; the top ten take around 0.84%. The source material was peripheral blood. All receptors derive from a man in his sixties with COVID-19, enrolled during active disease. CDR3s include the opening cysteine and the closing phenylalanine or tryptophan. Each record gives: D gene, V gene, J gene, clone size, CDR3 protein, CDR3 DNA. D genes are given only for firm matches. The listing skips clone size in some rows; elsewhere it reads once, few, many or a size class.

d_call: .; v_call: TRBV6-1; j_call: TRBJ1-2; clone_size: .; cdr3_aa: CASSEVVRNYGYTF; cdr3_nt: TGTGCCAGCAGTGAAGTAGTCAGGAACTATGGCTACACCTTC
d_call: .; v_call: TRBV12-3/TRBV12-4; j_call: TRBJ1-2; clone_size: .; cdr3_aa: CASSLWTDGYTF; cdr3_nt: TGTGCCAGCAGTTTATGGACAGATGGCTACACCTTC
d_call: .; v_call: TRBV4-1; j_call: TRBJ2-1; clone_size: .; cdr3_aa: CASSQDSSGDGQFF; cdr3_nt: TGCGCCAGCAGCCAAGATTCATCCGGGGATGGACAGTTCTTC
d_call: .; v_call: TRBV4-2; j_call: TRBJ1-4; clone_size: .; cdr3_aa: CASSQEGKGGGNEKLFF; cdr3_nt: TGTGCCAGCAGCCAAGAAGGCAAGGGAGGCGGTAATGAAAAACTGTTTTTT
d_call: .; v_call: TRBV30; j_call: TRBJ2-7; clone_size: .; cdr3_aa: CAWSVPVGGSAYEQYF; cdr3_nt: TGTGCCTGGAGTGTACCCGTTGGAGGATCAGCCTACGAGCAGTACTTC
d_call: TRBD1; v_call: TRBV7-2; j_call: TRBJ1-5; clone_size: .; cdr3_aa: CASSLVPSRAGGVNQPQHF; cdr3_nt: TGTGCCAGCAGCTTAGTTCCGTCGAGGGCAGGGGGCGTCAATCAGCCCCAGCATTTT
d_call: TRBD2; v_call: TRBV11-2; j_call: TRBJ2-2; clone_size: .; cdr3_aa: CASSSLAGGAPPGELFF; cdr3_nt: TGTGCCAGCAGCTCGTTAGCGGGGGGGGCCCCCCCCGGGGAGCTGTTTTTT
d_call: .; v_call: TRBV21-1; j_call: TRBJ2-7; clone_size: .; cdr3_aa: CASSHGQGMSYEQYF; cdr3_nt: TGTGCCAGCAGCCACGGACAGGGGATGTCCTACGAGCAGTACTTC
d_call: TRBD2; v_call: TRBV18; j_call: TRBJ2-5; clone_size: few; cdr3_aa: CASSPYSGGTETQYF; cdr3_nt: TGTGCCAGCTCACCATACTCGGGGGGAACGGAGACCCAGTACTTC
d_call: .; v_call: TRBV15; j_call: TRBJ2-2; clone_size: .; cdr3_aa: CATSTRDTRNTGELFF; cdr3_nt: TGTGCCACCAGCACCCGGGACACCCGGAACACCGGGGAGCTGTTTTTT
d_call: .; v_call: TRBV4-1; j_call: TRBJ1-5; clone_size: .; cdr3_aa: CASSQDPRDVGRNQPQHF; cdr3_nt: TGCGCCAGCAGCCAAGATCCGCGGGACGTAGGCAGAAATCAGCCCCAGCATTTT
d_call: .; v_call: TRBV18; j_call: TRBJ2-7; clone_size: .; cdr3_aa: CASSPSTGPDEQYF; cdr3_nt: TGTGCCAGCTCACCCTCCACAGGGCCCGACGAGCAGTACTTC
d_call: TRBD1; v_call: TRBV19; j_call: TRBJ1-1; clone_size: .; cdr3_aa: CASSTSGTGDEAFF; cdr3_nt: TGTGCCAGTAGTACCTCCGGGACAGGGGACGAAGCTTTCTTT
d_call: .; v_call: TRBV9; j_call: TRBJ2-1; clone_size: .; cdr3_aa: CASSALPNNEQFF; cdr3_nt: TGTGCCAGCAGCGCACTTCCCAACAATGAGCAGTTCTTC
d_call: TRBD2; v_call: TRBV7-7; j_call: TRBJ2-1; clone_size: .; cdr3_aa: CASSLSGGALFEGEQFF; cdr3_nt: TGTGCTAGCAGCCTTAGCGGGGGGGCCTTATTCGAAGGGGAGCAGTTCTTC
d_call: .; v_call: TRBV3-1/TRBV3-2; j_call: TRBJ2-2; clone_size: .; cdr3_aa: CASSQVADSSGTGELFF; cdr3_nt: TGTGCCAGCAGCCAAGTAGCCGACAGTTCGGGCACCGGGGAGCTGTTTTTT
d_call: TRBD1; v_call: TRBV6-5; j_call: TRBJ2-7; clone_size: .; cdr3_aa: CASSSTGTSYEQYF; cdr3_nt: TGTGCCAGCAGTTCGACAGGGACCTCCTACGAGCAGTACTTC
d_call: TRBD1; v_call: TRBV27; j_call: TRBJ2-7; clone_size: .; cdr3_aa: CASSAEGTGYEQYF; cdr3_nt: TGTGCCAGCAGTGCAGAAGGGACAGGCTACGAGCAGTACTTC
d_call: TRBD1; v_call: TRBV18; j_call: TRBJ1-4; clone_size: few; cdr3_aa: CASSPRTGVGEKLFF; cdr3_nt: TGTGCCAGCTCCCCTCGGACAGGGGTAGGAGAAAAACTGTTTTTT
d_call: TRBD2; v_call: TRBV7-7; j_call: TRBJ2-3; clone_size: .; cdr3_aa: CASSPGVAGVDTQYF; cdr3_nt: TGTGCTAGCAGCCCCGGAGTAGCGGGAGTAGATACGCAGTATTTT
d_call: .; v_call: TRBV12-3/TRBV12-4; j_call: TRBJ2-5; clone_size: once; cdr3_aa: CASSLGSRETQYF; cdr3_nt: TGTGCCAGCAGTTTAGGGTCGAGGGAGACCCAGTACTTC
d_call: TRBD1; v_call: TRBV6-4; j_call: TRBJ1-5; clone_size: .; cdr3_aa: CASRHEGAENQPQHF; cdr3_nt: TGTGCCAGCAGACACGAGGGGGCGGAGAATCAGCCCCAGCATTTT
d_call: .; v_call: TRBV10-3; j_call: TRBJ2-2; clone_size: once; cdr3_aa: CAISGLGGTTDTGELFF; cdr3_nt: TGTGCCATCAGTGGGCTTGGAGGCACAACCGACACCGGGGAGCTGTTTTTT
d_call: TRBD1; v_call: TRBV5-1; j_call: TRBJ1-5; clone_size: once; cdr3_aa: CASSLVDRGGNQPQHF; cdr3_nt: TGCGCCAGCAGCTTGGTGGACAGGGGCGGCAATCAGCCCCAGCATTTT
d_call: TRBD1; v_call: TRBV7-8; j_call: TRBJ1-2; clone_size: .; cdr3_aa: CASSLGQTNYGYTF; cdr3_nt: TGTGCCAGCAGTCTGGGACAGACTAACTATGGCTACACCTTC
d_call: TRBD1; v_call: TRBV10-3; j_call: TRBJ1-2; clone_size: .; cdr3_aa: CAIRRPGGDGYTF; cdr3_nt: TGTGCCATCAGACGTCCAGGGGGAGATGGCTACACCTTC
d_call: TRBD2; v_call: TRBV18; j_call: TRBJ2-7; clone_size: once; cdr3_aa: CASSPFPSGSTYEQYF; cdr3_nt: TGTGCCAGCTCACCATTCCCTAGCGGGAGTACCTACGAGCAGTACTTC
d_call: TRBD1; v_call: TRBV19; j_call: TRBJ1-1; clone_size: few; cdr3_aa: CASSLGTDTEAFF; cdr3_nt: TGTGCCAGTAGTTTGGGGACAGACACTGAAGCTTTCTTT
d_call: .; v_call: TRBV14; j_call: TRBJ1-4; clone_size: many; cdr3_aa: CASSQVSGANEKLFF; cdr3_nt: TGTGCCAGCAGCCAAGTCTCAGGTGCAAATGAAAAACTGTTTTTT
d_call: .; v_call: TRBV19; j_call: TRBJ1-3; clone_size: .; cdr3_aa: CASSILGDLSSGNTIYF; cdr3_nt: TGTGCCAGTAGTATCTTGGGAGATTTGAGCTCTGGAAACACCATATATTTT
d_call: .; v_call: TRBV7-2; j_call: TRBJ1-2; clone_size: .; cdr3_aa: CASSLGGSFYGYTF; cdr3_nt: TGTGCCAGCAGCTTAGGTGGCAGTTTCTATGGCTACACCTTC
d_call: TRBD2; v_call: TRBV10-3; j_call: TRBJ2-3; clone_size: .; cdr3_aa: CAISEAGGTDTQYF; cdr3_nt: TGTGCCATCAGTGAAGCGGGGGGCACAGATACGCAGTATTTT
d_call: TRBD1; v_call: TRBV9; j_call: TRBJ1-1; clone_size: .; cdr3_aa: CASSPRQGSTEAFF; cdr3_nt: TGTGCCAGCAGCCCAAGACAGGGTTCCACTGAAGCTTTCTTT
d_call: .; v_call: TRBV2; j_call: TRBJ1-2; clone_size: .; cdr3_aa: CASIPQEGYGYTF; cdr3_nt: TGTGCCAGCATTCCCCAGGAGGGCTATGGCTACACCTTC
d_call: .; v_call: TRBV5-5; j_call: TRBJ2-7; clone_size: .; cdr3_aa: CASSLDLFEQYF; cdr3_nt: TGTGCCAGCAGCTTGGATCTGTTCGAGCAGTACTTC
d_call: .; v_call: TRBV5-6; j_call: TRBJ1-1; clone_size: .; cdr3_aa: CASSLQGWGGLQNTEAFF; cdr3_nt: TGTGCCAGCAGCTTGCAAGGTTGGGGGGGCCTACAGAACACTGAAGCTTTCTTT
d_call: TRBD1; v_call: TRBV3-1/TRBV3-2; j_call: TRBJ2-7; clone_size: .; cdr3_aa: CASSQGVRDRGVEQYF; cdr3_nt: TGTGCCAGCAGCCAAGGGGTCCGGGACAGGGGAGTTGAGCAGTACTTC
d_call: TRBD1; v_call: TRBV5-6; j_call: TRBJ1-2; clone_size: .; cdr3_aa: CASSFTGTGLVDYGYTF; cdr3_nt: TGTGCCAGCAGCTTCACCGGGACAGGGCTAGTAGACTATGGCTACACCTTC
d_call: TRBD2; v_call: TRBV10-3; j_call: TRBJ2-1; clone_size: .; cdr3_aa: CAISESVGLAGYNEQFF; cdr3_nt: TGTGCCATCAGTGAGAGTGTGGGACTAGCGGGCTACAATGAGCAGTTCTTC
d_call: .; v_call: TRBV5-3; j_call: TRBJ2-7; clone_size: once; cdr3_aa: CARSAPETDAYF; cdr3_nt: TGTGCCAGAAGCGCCCCCGAAACAGACGCTTACTTC
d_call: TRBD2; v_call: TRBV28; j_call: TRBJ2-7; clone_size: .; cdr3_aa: CASRAGPLAGTAYEQYF; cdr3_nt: TGTGCCAGCAGGGCAGGACCTCTAGCGGGAACCGCCTACGAGCAGTACTTC
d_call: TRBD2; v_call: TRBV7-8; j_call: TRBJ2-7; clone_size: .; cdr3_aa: CASSPLRTSGRALYEQYF; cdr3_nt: TGTGCCAGCAGCCCCCTCCGGACTAGCGGGAGGGCCCTCTACGAGCAGTACTTC